This T cell receptor beta chain is from a study of molecular identifiers for immune sequencing clone quantification. Findings and caveats of the study: Identical TCR molecules sharing a barcode could underestimate highly expanded clone sizes.

Points on this clonotype: Its antigen is not known. A much larger clone lies one base from this, so it may be a read error.

Bulk TCR library preparation followed previously described methods with listed TCR primers. TCRdb recomputed calls from the PCR reads with MiXCR, one row per CDR3 protein. The sample has 45,000 to 55,000 distinct CDR3 sequences; approximately 40% are singletons. Source material for naive CD8 libraries was about 19,000 to 1,100,000 sorted cells, with 10%, 30% or 50% RNA. The CDR3 covers 15 residues. The germline V gene has CDR1 LGHNA and CDR2 YSLEER. The rearrangement links TRBV4-3 to TRBJ2-7, with 7 nucleotides matching TRBD2. The sample comprised naive CD8+ T cells from blood, with Jurkat cell RNA spiked in. The subset here: FACS-sorted CD8+CD4-CCR7+CD45RA+ naive T cells. This sequence was found in a human donor in good health. Some libraries in this study had Jurkat cell RNA spiked in. Here the CDR3 DNA reads TGCGCCAGCAGCCCATTCACGACACCCGCGGGGGAGCATTACTTC. Protein sequence: CASSPFTTPAGEHYF.